This TCR beta chain stems from a study of identical twins. Study-wide results and limits: Invariant cells of the MAIT and iNKT types might have partly distorted the zero-insertion analyses. Modelling underestimated the level of out-of-frame TCR alpha sharing observed in monozygotic twins. Twins' surplus sharing was weaker for beta out-of-frame sequences.

In germline, CDR1 is MNHEY, CDR2 SVGAGI. V dropped 0 bases and J dropped 6 bases, with 9 bases sitting between them. The CDR3 has 15 amino acids. In TCRdb, the 5' RACE reads were re-called with MiXCR into one record per CDR3 protein. The data contain 450,000 or so distinct CDR3 sequences, 14% of them singletons. With respect to this clonotype: Its cognate antigen is unknown.

These records were also assigned to another study, of yellow fever vaccine responses in identical twins.

The chain uses TRBV6-5 and TRBJ1-6; perhaps TRBD1 as D (6 bases). The sequence was collected from a woman in her late teens or twenties in good health. Material: CD4+ T cells sorted from blood. The CDR3 DNA sequence: TGTGCCAGCAGTTACTCCCCACAGGGTAATTCACCCCTCCACTTT. It yields the protein CASSYSPQGNSPLHF.